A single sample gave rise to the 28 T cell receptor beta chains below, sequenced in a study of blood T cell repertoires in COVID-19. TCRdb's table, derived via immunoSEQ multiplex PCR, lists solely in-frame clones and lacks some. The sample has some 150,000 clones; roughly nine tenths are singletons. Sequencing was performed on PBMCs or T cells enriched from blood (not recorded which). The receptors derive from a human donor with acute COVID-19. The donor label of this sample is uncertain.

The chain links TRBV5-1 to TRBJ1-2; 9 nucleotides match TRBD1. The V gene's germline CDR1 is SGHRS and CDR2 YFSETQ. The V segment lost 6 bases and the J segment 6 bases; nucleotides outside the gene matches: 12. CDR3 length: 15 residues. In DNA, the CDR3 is TGCGCCAGCACGCTGGGACCGGGACAGGGAGATGGCTACACCTTC. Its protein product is CASTLGPGQGDGYTF.

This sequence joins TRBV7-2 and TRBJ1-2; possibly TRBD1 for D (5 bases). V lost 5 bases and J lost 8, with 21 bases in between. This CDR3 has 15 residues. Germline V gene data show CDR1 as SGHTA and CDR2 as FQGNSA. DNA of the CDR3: TGTGCCAGCAGCCTTAAAGTGGGGGGGGTTGGCGGCTACACCTTC. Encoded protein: CASSLKVGGVGGYTF.

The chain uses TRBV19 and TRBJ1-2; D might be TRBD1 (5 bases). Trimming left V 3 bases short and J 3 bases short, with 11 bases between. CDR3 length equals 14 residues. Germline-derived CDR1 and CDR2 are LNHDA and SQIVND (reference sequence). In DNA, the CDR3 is TGTGCCAGTAGTATTACCGGGACTCACTATGGCTACACCTTC. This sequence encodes CASSITGTHYGYTF.

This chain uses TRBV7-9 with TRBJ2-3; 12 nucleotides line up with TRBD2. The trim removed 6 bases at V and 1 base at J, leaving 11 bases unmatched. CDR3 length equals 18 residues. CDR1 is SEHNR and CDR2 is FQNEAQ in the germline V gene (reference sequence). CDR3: CASRQTSGGRSGTDTQYF. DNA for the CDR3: TGTGCCAGCAGGCAAACTAGCGGGGGGAGGAGTGGCACAGATACGCAGTATTTT.

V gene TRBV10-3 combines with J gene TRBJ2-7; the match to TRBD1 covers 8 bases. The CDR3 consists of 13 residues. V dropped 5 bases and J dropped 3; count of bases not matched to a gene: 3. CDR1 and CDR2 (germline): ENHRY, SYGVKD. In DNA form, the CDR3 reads TGTGCCATCAGTACCGGACAGGGCTACGAGCAGTACTTC. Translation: CAISTGQGYEQYF.

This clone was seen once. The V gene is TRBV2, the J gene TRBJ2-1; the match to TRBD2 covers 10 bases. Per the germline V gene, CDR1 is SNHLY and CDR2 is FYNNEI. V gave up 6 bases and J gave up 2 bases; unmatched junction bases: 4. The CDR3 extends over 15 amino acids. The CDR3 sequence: CASSLTSGAYNEQFF. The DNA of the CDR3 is TGTGCCAGCAGCCTAACTAGCGGGGCCTACAATGAGCAGTTCTTC.

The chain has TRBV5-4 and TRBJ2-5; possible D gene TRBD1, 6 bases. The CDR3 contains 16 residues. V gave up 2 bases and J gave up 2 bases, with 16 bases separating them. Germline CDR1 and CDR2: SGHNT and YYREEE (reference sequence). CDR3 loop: CASSFPGQRRQETQYF. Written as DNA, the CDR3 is TGTGCCAGCAGCTTTCCGGGACAAAGGCGTCAAGAGACCCAGTACTTC.

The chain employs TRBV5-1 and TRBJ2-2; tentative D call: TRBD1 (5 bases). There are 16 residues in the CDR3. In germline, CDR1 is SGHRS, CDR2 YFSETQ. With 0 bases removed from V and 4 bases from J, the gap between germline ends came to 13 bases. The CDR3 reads CASSLVQGAGTGELFF. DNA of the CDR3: TGCGCCAGCAGCTTGGTTCAGGGCGCCGGCACCGGGGAGCTGTTTTTT.

CDR3 protein: CASSKQGALAKNIQYF. The CDR3 DNA sequence: TGTGCCAGCAGCAAACAGGGGGCTCTAGCCAAAAACATTCAGTACTTC. The chain is built from TRBV2 and TRBJ2-4, with TRBD1 identical over 9 bases. The germline CDR1 and CDR2 sequences are SNHLY and FYNNEI. The CDR3 runs 16 residues. Unmatched junction bases numbered 6, after V lost 6 bases and J lost 0 bases.

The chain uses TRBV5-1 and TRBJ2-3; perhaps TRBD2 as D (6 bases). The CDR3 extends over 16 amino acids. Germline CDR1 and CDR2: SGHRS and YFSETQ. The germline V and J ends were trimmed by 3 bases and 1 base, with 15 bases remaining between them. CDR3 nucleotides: TGCGCCAGCAGCTCCATGCCGCGGGGCCGCACAGATACGCAGTATTTT. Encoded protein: CASSSMPRGRTDTQYF.

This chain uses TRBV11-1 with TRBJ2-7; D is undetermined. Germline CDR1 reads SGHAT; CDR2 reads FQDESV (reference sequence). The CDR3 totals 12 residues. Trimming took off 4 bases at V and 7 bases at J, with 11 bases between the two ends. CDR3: CASSSLGDEQYF. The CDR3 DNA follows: TGTGCCAGCAGCTCCTTGGGCGATGAGCAGTACTTC.

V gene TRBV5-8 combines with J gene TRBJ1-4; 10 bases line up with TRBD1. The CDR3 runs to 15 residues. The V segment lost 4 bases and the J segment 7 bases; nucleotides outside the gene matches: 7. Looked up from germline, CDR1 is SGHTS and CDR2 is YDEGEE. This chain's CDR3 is CASSKGTGVIEKLFF. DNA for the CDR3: TGTGCCAGCAGCAAGGGGACAGGGGTCATTGAAAAACTGTTTTTT. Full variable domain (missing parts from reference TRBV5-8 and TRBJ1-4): EAGVTQSPTHLIKTRGQQATLRCSPISGHTSVYWYQQALGLGLQFLLWYDEGEERNRGNFPPRFSGRQFPNYSSELNVNALELEDSALYLCASSKGTGVIEKLFFGSGTQLSVL.

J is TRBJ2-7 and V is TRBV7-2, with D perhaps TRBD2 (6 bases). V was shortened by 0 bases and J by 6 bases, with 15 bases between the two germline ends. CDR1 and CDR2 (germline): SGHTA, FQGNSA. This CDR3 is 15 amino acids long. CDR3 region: CASSLALPPGVEQYF. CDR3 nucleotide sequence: TGTGCCAGCAGCTTAGCCCTCCCGCCGGGGGTCGAGCAGTACTTC.

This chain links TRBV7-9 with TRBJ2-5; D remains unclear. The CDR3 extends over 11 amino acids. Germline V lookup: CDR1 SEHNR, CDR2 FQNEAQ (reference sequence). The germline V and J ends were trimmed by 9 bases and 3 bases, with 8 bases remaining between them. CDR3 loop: CASGLKETQYF. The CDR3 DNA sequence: TGTGCCAGTGGCTTGAAAGAGACCCAGTACTTC.

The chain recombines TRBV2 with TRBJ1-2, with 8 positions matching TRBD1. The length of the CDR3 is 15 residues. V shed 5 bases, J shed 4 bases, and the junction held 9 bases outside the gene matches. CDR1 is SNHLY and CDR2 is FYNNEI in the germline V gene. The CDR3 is CASSRETGTGYGYTF. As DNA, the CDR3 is TGTGCCAGCAGTAGGGAAACCGGGACAGGCTATGGCTACACCTTC.

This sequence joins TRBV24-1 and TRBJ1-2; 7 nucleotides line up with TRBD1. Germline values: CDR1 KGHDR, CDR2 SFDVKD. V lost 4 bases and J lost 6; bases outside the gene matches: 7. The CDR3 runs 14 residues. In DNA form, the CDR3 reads TGTGCCACCAGTGAAAGTGGGACAGACCATGGCTACACCTTC. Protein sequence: CATSESGTDHGYTF.

The CDR3 sequence is CASSLLPAGGTEAFF. The CDR3 nucleotides read TGCGCCAGCAGCTTACTCCCAGCTGGAGGGACTGAAGCTTTCTTT. The genes are TRBV5-1 and TRBJ1-1; unclear D gene. From germline, CDR1 is SGHRS and CDR2 YFSETQ. V shed 2 bases and J shed 5 bases, with 16 bases lying between them. The CDR3 sequence is 15 residues long.

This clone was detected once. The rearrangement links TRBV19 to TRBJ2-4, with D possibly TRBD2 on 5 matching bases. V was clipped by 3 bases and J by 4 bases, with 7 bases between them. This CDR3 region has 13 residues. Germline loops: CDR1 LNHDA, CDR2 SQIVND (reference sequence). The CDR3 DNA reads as TGTGCCAGTAGTATGACTACGAAAAACATTCAGTACTTC. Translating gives CASSMTTKNIQYF.

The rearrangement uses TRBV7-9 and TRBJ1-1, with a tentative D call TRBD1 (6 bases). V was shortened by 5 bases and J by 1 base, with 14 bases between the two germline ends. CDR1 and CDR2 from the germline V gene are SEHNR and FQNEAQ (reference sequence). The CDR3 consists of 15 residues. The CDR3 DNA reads TGTGCCAGCAGCATTTCACAGGGAGCGAACACTGAAGCTTTCTTT. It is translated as CASSISQGANTEAFF.

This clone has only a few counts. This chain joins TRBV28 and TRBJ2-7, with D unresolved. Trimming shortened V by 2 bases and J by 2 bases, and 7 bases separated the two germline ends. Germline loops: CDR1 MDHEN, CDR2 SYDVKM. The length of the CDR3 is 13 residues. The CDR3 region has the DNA TGTGCCAGCAGTTTACTGGGCCCCTACGAGCAGTACTTC. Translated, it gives CASSLLGPYEQYF.

CDR3 sequence reads: CASSGQWEGYGYTF. The CDR3 DNA sequence: TGTGCCAGCAGTGGCCAATGGGAGGGCTATGGCTACACCTTC. V gene TRBV25-1 combines with J gene TRBJ1-2; D unclear. Per germline, CDR1 MGHDK and CDR2 SYGVNS. The CDR3 sequence is 14 residues long. The germline V and J ends were trimmed by 4 bases and 4 bases, with 13 bases remaining between them.

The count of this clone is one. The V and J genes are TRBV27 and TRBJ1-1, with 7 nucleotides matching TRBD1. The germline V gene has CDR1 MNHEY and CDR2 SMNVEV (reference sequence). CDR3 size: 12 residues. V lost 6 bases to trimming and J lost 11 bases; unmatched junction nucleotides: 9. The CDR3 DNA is TGTGCCAGCAGCCCCAGGGGGGTTGATGCTTTCTTT. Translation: CASSPRGVDAFF.

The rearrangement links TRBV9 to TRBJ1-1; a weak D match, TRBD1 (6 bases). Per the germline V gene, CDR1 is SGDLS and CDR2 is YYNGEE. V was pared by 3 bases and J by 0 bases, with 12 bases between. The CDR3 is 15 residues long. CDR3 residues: CASSAWGLMNTEAFF. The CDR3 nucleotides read TGTGCCAGCAGCGCTTGGGGGCTGATGAACACTGAAGCTTTCTTT.

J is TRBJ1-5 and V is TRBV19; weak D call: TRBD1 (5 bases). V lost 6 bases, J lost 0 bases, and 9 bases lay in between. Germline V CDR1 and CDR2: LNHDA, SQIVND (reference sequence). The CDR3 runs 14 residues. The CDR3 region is CASRMTDSNQPQHF. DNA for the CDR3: TGTGCCAGTAGGATGACAGATAGCAATCAGCCCCAGCATTTT.

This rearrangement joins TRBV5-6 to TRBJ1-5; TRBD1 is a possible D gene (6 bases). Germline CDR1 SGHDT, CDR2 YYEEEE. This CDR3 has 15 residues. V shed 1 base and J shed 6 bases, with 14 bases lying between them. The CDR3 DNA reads TGTGCCAGCAGCTTGTCCTCAGGGGCAGGTCAGCCCCAGCATTTT. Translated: CASSLSSGAGQPQHF.

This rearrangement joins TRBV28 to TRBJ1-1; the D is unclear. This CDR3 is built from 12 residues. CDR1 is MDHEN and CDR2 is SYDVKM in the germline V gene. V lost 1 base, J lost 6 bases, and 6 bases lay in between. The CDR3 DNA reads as TGTGCCAGCAGTTTATATAGCTCTGAAGCTTTCTTT. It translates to CASSLYSSEAFF.

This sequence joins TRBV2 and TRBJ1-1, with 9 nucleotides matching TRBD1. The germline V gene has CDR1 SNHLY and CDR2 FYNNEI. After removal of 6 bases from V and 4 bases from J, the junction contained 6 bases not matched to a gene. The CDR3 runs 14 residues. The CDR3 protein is CASSSTGGGTEAFF. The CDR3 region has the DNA TGTGCCAGCAGCTCCACAGGGGGCGGCACTGAAGCTTTCTTT.

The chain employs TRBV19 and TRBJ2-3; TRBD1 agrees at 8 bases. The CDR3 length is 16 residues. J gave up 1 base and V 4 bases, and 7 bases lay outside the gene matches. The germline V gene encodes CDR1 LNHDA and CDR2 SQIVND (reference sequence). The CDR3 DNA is TGTGCCAGTAGTACCACAGGGGGAATAGGCACAGATACGCAGTATTTT. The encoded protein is CASSTTGGIGTDTQYF.